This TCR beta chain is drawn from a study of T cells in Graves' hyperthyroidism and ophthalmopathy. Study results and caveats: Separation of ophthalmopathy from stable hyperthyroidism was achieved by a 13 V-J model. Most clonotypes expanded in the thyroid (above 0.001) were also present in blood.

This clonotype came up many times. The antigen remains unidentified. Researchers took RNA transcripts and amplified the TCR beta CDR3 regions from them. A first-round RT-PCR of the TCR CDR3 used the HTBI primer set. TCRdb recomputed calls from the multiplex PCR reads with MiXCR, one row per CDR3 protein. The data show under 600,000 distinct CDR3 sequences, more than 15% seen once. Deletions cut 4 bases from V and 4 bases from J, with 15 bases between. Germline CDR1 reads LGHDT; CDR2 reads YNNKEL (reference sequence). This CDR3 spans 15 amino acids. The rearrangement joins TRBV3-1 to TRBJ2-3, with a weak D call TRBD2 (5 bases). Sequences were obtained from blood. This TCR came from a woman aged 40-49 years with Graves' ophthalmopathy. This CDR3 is CASSPVAGGADTQYF. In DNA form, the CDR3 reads TGTGCCAGCAGCCCCGTAGCAGGAGGTGCAGATACGCAGTATTTT.